A single sample is the source of the 18 T cell receptor beta chains below, sequenced in a study of blood T cell repertoires in COVID-19. Measured with immunoSEQ multiplex PCR; TCRdb has only the in-frame clones, and not every one. This table has about 410,000 clones, about nine tenths appearing once. Sequences were obtained from peripheral blood. These receptors came from a woman aged 35 to 49 with COVID-19, enrolled during active disease.

This sequence joins TRBV7-2 and TRBJ1-3; D gene unclear. Trimming cost V 0 bases and J 0 bases, with 3 bases left between them. The CDR3 covers 14 residues. From germline, CDR1 is SGHTA and CDR2 FQGNSA. CDR3 sequence (DNA): TGTGCCAGCAGCTTAGCCAGCTCTGGAAACACCATATATTTT. It specifies CASSLASSGNTIYF.

The genes are TRBV15 and TRBJ2-7; the D gene is possibly TRBD2 (5 bases). Looked up from germline, CDR1 is LNHNV and CDR2 is YYDKDF (reference sequence). This CDR3 has 14 amino acids. The germline V and J ends were trimmed by 5 bases and 2 bases, with 13 bases remaining between them. The CDR3 loop is CATSLRTGTYEQYF. The CDR3 nucleotides are TGTGCCACCAGCCTGCGGACGGGAACCTACGAGCAGTACTTC.

The chain joins TRBV2 to TRBJ2-7; 7 nucleotides align to TRBD2. This CDR3 is built from 16 residues. The J segment lost 0 bases and the V segment lost 7 bases, leaving 12 bases of the junction unmatched. Germline values: CDR1 SNHLY, CDR2 FYNNEI. CDR3 region: CASTRLQASGSYEQYF. The CDR3 DNA reads as TGTGCCAGCACCCGTCTTCAGGCTAGCGGCTCCTACGAGCAGTACTTC.

The chain couples TRBV10-1 to TRBJ2-7, with D tentatively TRBD1 (6 bases). V lost 5 bases and J 2 bases, leaving 16 bases between the germline ends. This CDR3 contains 15 residues. Germline V gene lookup returns CDR1 WNHNN and CDR2 SYGVQD (reference sequence). CDR3 loop: CASSFGTNWTYEQYF. The CDR3 DNA reads as TGCGCCAGCAGTTTCGGGACAAATTGGACCTACGAGCAGTACTTC.

A single count supports this clone. This chain connects TRBV30 to TRBJ1-4; 7 positions match TRBD1. Germline V gives CDR1 GTSNPN, CDR2 SVGIG (reference sequence). The CDR3 runs 14 residues. The trim removed 7 bases at V and 4 bases at J, leaving 9 bases unmatched. CDR3 DNA: TGTGCCTCCGACGGACAGGTTGTTAATGAAAAACTGTTTTTT. This gives the protein CASDGQVVNEKLFF.

V gene TRBV27 combines with J gene TRBJ2-5; D might be TRBD1 (5 bases). The CDR3 loop spans 16 amino acids. From germline, CDR1 is MNHEY and CDR2 SMNVEV (reference sequence). Trimming shortened V by 2 bases and J by 4 bases, and 17 bases separated the two germline ends. CDR3: CASSLKPRAVLETQYF. CDR3 nucleotide sequence: TGTGCCAGCAGTTTAAAGCCCAGGGCAGTTCTAGAGACCCAGTACTTC.

The V and J genes are TRBV7-2 and TRBJ1-4, with TRBD1 matching 7 bases. The CDR3 totals 16 residues. V shed 5 bases, J shed 8 bases, and the junction held 14 bases outside the gene matches. CDR1 is SGHTA and CDR2 is FQGNSA in the germline V gene. Here the CDR3 reads CASSGQVKTVGEKLFF. The CDR3 DNA follows: TGTGCCAGCAGCGGACAGGTCAAGACAGTCGGCGAAAAACTGTTTTTT.

The CDR3 DNA is TGTGCCAGCAGTGCCGGGACAGGGAATCAAGAGACCCAGTACTTC. Translation gives CASSAGTGNQETQYF. This chain uses TRBV28 with TRBJ2-5, with 9 bases fitting TRBD1. Germline V gene lookup returns CDR1 MDHEN and CDR2 SYDVKM. J gave up 2 bases and V 5 bases, and 6 bases lay outside the gene matches. The CDR3 runs 15 residues.

V usage is TRBV3-1 (or the pseudogene TRBV3-2) and J usage is TRBJ2-2; a weak D match, TRBD1 (5 bases). There are 15 residues in the CDR3. Trimming took 2 bases from V and 3 from J, leaving 10 bases between them. The germline CDR1 and CDR2 sequences are LGHDT and YNNKEL (reference sequence). The DNA for the CDR3 is TGTGCCAGCAGCCAAAAGGGGCGCGACACCGGGGAGCTGTTTTTT. It encodes CASSQKGRDTGELFF.

This chain joins TRBV9 and TRBJ2-1; 8 bases fit TRBD1. The V and J ends lost 0 bases and 9 bases, in that order; junction bases with no gene match: 8. The CDR3 totals 15 residues. Per germline, CDR1 SGDLS and CDR2 YYNGEE. CDR3 sequence: CASSVDISTGGEQFF. In DNA form, the CDR3 reads TGTGCCAGCAGCGTAGACATTAGCACAGGGGGTGAGCAGTTCTTC.

The count of this clone is one. The CDR3 nucleotides read TGTGCCAGCACCCGGGACAGTACGAACACCGGGGAGCTGTTTTTT. Translated, it gives CASTRDSTNTGELFF. V gene TRBV7-3 combines with J gene TRBJ2-2, with TRBD1 identical over 7 bases. Germline CDR1 and CDR2: SGHTA and FQGTGA. The CDR3 is made up of 15 amino acids. The junction had 5 bases not matched to a gene; V was cut back by 7 bases and J by 0 bases.

The chain combines TRBV20-1 with TRBJ1-5; D is possibly TRBD1 (6 bases). CDR1 is DFQATT, CDR2 SNEGSKA, per germline (reference sequence). This CDR3 region has 14 residues. With 3 bases removed from V and 6 bases from J, the gap between germline ends came to 15 bases. CDR3 sequence (DNA): TGCAGTGCTAGTGTCCAGGGGAGGGTTCAGCCCCAGCATTTT. Translation: CSASVQGRVQPQHF.

V gene TRBV7-9 combines with J gene TRBJ1-6, with 10 bases that match TRBD1. V lost 4 bases, J lost 12 bases, and 6 bases stayed unmatched. The CDR3 is made up of 14 amino acids. Per germline, CDR1 SEHNR and CDR2 FQNEAQ (reference sequence). CDR3 sequence (DNA): TGTGCCAGCAGCTGGCGACAGGGGGCTGGACCCCTCCACTTT. This sequence encodes CASSWRQGAGPLHF.

This clone appeared once. This sequence joins TRBV29-1 and TRBJ1-4; D is unclear. The CDR3 sequence is 12 residues long. Trimming took 4 bases from V and 7 from J, leaving 10 bases between them. Germline V lookup: CDR1 SQVTM, CDR2 ANQGSEA. The CDR3, as DNA: TGCAGCGTTGCTACATCGGGTGAAAAACTGTTTTTT. This gives the protein CSVATSGEKLFF.

About this clone itself: The junction departs from the called germline gene at one end, perhaps through a read error. The chain carries TRBV7-7 and TRBJ2-2, with a tentative D call TRBD2 (5 bases). This CDR3 has 15 residues. Germline CDR1 and CDR2: SSHAT and FNYEAQ (reference sequence). CDR3 residues: CASSLRGSETGELFF. For the CDR3, the DNA is TGTGCTAGCAGCTTGCGAGGGAGTGAAACCGGGGAGCTGTTTTTT.

This clone appeared a few times. The V gene is TRBV9, the J gene TRBJ2-3; 7 positions agree with TRBD2. The V gene's germline CDR1 is SGDLS and CDR2 YYNGEE. This CDR3 has 16 residues. The trim removed 4 bases at V and 0 bases at J, leaving 8 bases unmatched. CDR3 region: CASSPWAGVSTDTQYF. In DNA, the CDR3 is TGTGCCAGCAGCCCTTGGGCGGGAGTTAGCACAGATACGCAGTATTTT.

V gene TRBV7-2 combines with J gene TRBJ2-1; 7 nucleotides align to TRBD2. Trimming cost V 5 bases and J 8 bases; bases outside gene matches: 12. Germline assignment: CDR1 SGHTA and CDR2 FQGNSA. The CDR3 consists of 15 residues. The chain's CDR3 is CASSPRWGGRHEQFF. The CDR3 coding sequence is TGTGCCAGCAGCCCAAGATGGGGAGGGAGGCATGAGCAGTTCTTC.

This clone was observed a single time. V usage is TRBV18 and J usage is TRBJ1-5, with 12 bases matching TRBD1. This CDR3 has 15 residues. V lost 6 bases, J lost 7 bases, and 7 bases stayed unmatched. CDR1 and CDR2 (germline): KGHSH, LQKENI. The DNA of the CDR3 is TGTGCCAGCTCCCAGGGACAGGGGGCGCGGCAGCCCCAGCATTTT. Protein sequence: CASSQGQGARQPQHF.